The 13 T cell receptor beta chains below come from one sample, sequenced in a study of T-cell reconstitution after alpha-beta-depleted transplantation in children. The TCRbeta library incorporated unique molecular identifiers. TCRdb processed the PCR reads anew with MiXCR; each CDR3 protein has one entry. The sample carries about 610,000 distinct CDR3 sequences, 10% to 13% recorded once. The material was PBMCs from the stem cell graft donor, obtained from the stem cell graft. These receptors were taken from a human donor who donated a stem cell graft to a child with acute myeloid leukemia.

A word on this clonotype: Possible read error: a much larger clone is one base away. Given the absence of the conserved phenylalanine or tryptophan at the CDR3 end, a read error is likely. The chain employs TRBV20-1 and TRBJ2-7; D possibly uses TRBD1 or TRBD2 (6 bases each). The V end lost 3 bases, the J end lost 6 bases, and 12 bases lay between the germline ends. Germline V gene lookup returns CDR1 DFQATT and CDR2 SNEGSKA (reference sequence). The CDR3 contains 12 residues. CDR3 in amino acids: CSARKGGREQYY. The DNA for the CDR3 is TGCAGTGCTAGGAAGGGGGGACGCGAGCAGTACTAC.

This clonotype has a count of ten or more. The rearrangement links TRBV7-2 to TRBJ2-7; D uncertain. This CDR3 region has 13 residues. V gave up 5 bases and J gave up 6 bases, with 14 bases separating them. From germline, CDR1 is SGHTA and CDR2 FQGNSA. The CDR3 sequence is CASSMMLGGEQYF. CDR3 nucleotide sequence: TGTGCCAGCAGCATGATGTTGGGCGGCGAGCAGTACTTC.

This clonotype was counted many times. The CDR3 bases are TGTGCCAGCAGCCTTATCCTCGGAGGGGAGCTGTTTTTT. Translation: CASSLILGGELFF. This chain joins TRBV9 and TRBJ2-2; D unclear. With 4 bases removed from V and 8 bases from J, the gap between germline ends came to 12 bases. From germline, CDR1 is SGDLS and CDR2 YYNGEE. The CDR3 spans 13 residues.

This clonotype was found a few times. This chain links TRBV7-6 with TRBJ1-6; 7 nucleotides match TRBD1. CDR1 and CDR2 from the germline V gene are SGHVS and FNYEAQ. The CDR3 runs 13 residues. V lost 5 bases to trimming and J lost 7 bases; unmatched junction nucleotides: 2. The CDR3 region is CASSPGQNSPLHF. DNA of the CDR3: TGTGCCAGCAGCCCGGGACAGAATTCACCCCTCCACTTT.

The CDR3: CASSLPGSEEKLFF. CDR3 nucleotides: TGTGCCAGCAGCCTCCCGGGGAGTGAGGAAAAACTGTTTTTT. This chain links TRBV7-9 with TRBJ1-4; no definite D call. Trimming removed 5 bases at V and 8 bases at J, with 15 bases between. Germline V CDR1 and CDR2: SEHNR, FQNEAQ (reference sequence). This CDR3 contains 14 residues.

The rearrangement links TRBV28 to TRBJ2-3; TRBD2 matches at 7 bases. This CDR3 has 16 amino acids. Trimming removed 1 base from V and 3 bases from J; junction bases left unmatched: 7. Per germline, CDR1 MDHEN and CDR2 SYDVKM. The CDR3 DNA is TGTGCCAGCAGTTTATTGTGGGAGGGCCAAACAGATACGCAGTATTTT. It translates to CASSLLWEGQTDTQYF.

The genes are TRBV28 and TRBJ2-5; D is undetermined. Germline loops: CDR1 MDHEN, CDR2 SYDVKM. The CDR3 spans 13 residues. Trimming stripped 7 bases from V and 1 base from J, with 10 bases between. The CDR3 spells CASTQTGQETQYF. In nucleotides, the CDR3 is TGTGCCAGCACTCAAACCGGCCAAGAGACCCAGTACTTC. The variable domain in full, completed from reference TRBV28 and TRBJ2-5, reads DVKVTQSSRYLVKRTGEKVFLECVQDMDHENMFWYRQDPGLGLRLIYFSYDVKMKEKGDIPEGYSVSREKKERFSLILESASTNQTSMYLCASTQTGQETQYFGPGTRLLVL.

The chain couples TRBV29-1 to TRBJ2-5; maybe TRBD2 (5 bases). CDR3 size: 14 residues. V was pared by 4 bases and J by 4 bases, with 16 bases between. Germline CDR1 and CDR2: SQVTM and ANQGSEA. CDR3 sequence reads: CSVGRTPAGETQYF. As DNA, the CDR3 is TGCAGCGTTGGGAGGACTCCGGCGGGAGAGACCCAGTACTTC.

This clonotype showed up many times. CDR3 in DNA: TGTGCCAGCAGCCCGGACAGGGCAGCCGGGGAGCTGTTTTTT. Translated, it gives CASSPDRAAGELFF. The J gene is TRBJ2-2, the V gene TRBV7-9; 8 bases are a match to TRBD1. This CDR3 region has 14 residues. V was clipped by 5 bases and J by 6 bases; unmatched bases: 5. Germline-derived CDR1 and CDR2 are SEHNR and FQNEAQ (reference sequence).

The chain links TRBV20-1 to TRBJ2-2, with D tentatively TRBD1 (6 bases). Germline CDR1 reads DFQATT; CDR2 reads SNEGSKA (reference sequence). The V end lost 0 bases, the J end lost 5 bases, and 10 bases lay between the germline ends. This CDR3 comprises 14 residues. The CDR3 protein is CSARDQGGTGELFF. The CDR3 bases are TGCAGTGCTAGAGATCAAGGGGGAACCGGGGAGCTGTTTTTT.

This clonotype showed up just a few times. The genes are TRBV6-2 or TRBV6-3 and TRBJ2-1, with 14 bases aligning to TRBD2. J was trimmed by 10 bases and V by 2 bases; bases with no gene match: 7. Germline-derived CDR1 and CDR2 are MNHEY and SVGEGT. The CDR3 contains 16 residues. CDR3 protein: CASSYRLAGGPGEQFF. CDR3 DNA sequence: TGTGCCAGCAGTTACCGACTAGCGGGAGGGCCGGGCGAGCAGTTCTTC.

The V call is TRBV29-1, the J call TRBJ2-7, with D tentatively TRBD2 (6 bases). The V gene lost 2 bases and the J gene lost 3 bases, with 11 bases spanning the gap. Germline assignment: CDR1 SQVTM and CDR2 ANQGSEA. This CDR3 contains 13 residues. The CDR3 region is CSVERRGGYEQYF. The CDR3 nucleotides are TGCAGCGTTGAAAGGAGGGGTGGCTACGAGCAGTACTTC.

This clonotype was counted ten times or more. The V gene is TRBV12-3 or TRBV12-4, the J gene TRBJ2-5; 7 positions agree with TRBD1. V lost 3 bases to trimming and J lost 4 bases; unmatched junction nucleotides: 2. There are 13 residues in the CDR3. The CDR3 coding sequence is TGTGCCAGCAGTTTCCACAGGGGAGAGACCCAGTACTTC. It encodes CASSFHRGETQYF.